This TCR beta chain stems from a study of cytomegalovirus exposure and HLA in healthy donors. Study conclusions and caveats: Reported findings show TCR beta sequences accurately forecast HLA-A and HLA-B alleles in most subjects. When analyzed later, a missense DCLRE1C variant was found to be linked to TCR beta V- and J-gene trimming.

The PCR made use of 60 Vbeta and 13 Jbeta primers. Sequenced by immunoSEQ multiplex PCR; TCRdb stores in-frame clones only, minus some. The sample records approximately 100,000 clones, roughly 88% being singletons. Per the germline V gene, CDR1 is MNHNS and CDR2 is SASEGT. V dropped 3 bases and J dropped 1 base, with 13 bases sitting between them. CDR3 length: 15 amino acids. With regard to this clone: Its antigen is not known.

The V call is TRBV6-1, the J call TRBJ2-7; no clear D gene. The sequenced sample was PBMCs. The sequence came from a woman aged 18-30 years in good health and CMV-seronegative. DNA for the CDR3: TGTGCCAGCAGTGAGTTCGGCAGGTTGTCCTACGAGCAGTACTTC. As protein: CASSEFGRLSYEQYF.